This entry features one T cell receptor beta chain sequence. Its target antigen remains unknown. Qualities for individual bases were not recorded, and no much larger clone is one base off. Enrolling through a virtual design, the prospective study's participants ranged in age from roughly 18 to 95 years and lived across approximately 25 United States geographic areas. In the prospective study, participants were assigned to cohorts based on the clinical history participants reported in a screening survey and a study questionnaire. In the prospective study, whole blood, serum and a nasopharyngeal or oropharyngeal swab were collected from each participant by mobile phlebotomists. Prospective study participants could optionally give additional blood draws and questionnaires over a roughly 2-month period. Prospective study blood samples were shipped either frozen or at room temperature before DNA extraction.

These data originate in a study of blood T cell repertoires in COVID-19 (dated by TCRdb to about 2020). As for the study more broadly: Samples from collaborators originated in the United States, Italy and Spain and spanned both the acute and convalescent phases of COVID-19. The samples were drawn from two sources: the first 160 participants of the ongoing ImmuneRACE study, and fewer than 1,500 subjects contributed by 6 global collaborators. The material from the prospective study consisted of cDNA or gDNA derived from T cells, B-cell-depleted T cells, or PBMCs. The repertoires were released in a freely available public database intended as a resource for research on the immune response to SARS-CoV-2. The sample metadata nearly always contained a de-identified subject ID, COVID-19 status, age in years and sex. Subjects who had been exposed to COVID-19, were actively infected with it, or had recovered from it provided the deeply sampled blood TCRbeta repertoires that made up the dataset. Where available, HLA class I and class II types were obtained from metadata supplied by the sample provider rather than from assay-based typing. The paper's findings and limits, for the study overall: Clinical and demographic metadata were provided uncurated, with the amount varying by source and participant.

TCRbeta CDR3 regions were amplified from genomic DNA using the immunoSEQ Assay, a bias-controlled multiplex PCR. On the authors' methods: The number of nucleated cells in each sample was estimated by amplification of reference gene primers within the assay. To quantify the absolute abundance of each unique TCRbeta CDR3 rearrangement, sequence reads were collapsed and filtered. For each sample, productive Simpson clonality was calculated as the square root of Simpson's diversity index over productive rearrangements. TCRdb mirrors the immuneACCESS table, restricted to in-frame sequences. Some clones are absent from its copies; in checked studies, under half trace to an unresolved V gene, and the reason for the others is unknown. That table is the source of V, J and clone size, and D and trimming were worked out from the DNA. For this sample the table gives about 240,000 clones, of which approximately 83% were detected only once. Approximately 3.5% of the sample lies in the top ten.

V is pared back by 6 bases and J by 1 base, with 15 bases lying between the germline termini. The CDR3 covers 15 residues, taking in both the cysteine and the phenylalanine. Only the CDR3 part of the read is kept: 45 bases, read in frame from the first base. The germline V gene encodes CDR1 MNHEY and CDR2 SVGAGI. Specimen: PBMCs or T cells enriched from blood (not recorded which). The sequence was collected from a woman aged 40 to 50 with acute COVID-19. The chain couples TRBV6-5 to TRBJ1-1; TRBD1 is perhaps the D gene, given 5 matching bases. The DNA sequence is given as TGTGCCAGCAGATCGAGGAGGGGCAGGAACACTGAAGCTTTCTTT. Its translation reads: CASRSRRGRNTEAFF.